Sequencing of this T cell receptor beta chain was carried out in a study of cytomegalovirus exposure and HLA in healthy donors (dated by TCRdb to between 2016 and 2019). Study-wide context: An earlier analysis of 550 to 700 of the donors reported roughly 270 Gb of sequence data and 120 million or so unique TCR beta sequences from roughly 180 million T cells. Rather than using new phenotypic data, the later analysis identified candidate immune exposures from TCR beta sequences and from how often those sequences occurred across donors. HLA typing covered class I and class II loci at four-digit resolution. Four or five DR-DQ haplotypes were handled as single units for association and clustering because linkage in the cohort was strong. To study patterns of TCR occurrence, a later analysis re-analyzed previously published TCR beta repertoires from under 750 donors and added high-resolution HLA genotyping. Using immunosequencing, the study profiled T cell repertoires from 500 to 800 subjects and related those repertoires to cytomegalovirus serostatus. A later genetic analysis used genome-wide SNP genotypes for about 60% of the roughly 670 donors, treating that subset as a discovery cohort. The study combined high-throughput TCR immunosequencing, statistical association of individual TCRs with disease status, and machine learning to predict cytomegalovirus infection status. An earlier analysis of a few hundred of the donors applied high-throughput TCR beta sequencing to assess whether each TCR beta V gene segment acted as functional or pseudogenic. Alongside the repertoire data, information on donor age, sex, ethnicity and CMV serostatus was compiled. The study was designed to test whether signatures of past pathogen exposure could be identified by cataloging public T cell receptors. In addition to the first cohort of approximately 670 subjects, a separate validation cohort of under 150 different subjects was used. All discovery cohort repertoires had been generated using a single sequencing platform. Among roughly 400 genotyped donors of the cohort, an average of about 220,000 unique TCR beta nucleotide sequences was sequenced per donor, of which about 18% were non-productive. The number of donors typed differed by locus, with 629-630 for A, B, C, DRB1 and DQB1, 522 for DQA1, about 610 for DPA1, and over 400 for DPB1. The genetic ancestry cluster associated with self-reported Caucasian donors included around four fifths of the 398 genotyped donors. About 300 gigabases of sequencing data and 78 million or so unique TCR sequences were included in an early release covering roughly 700 HLA-typed donors.

The cohort consisted of 650 to 700 healthy bone marrow donors. At the time of sampling, every cohort member was nominally healthy, though immune exposures that went unrecorded were likely present. The donor tested CMV seronegative and was one of the 352 seronegative cohort members. Each donor provided a peripheral blood sample, and peripheral blood mononuclear cells were used for TCR beta sequencing. Genomic DNA extraction from the blood cell samples was performed with the Qiagen DNeasy Blood Extraction Kit. In regard to this clone: It lacks a known antigen. Per-nucleotide qualities are absent, and no much larger clonotype sits a single base away.

The investigation overall reported the following: The study listed 164 TCR beta chains as associated with cytomegalovirus. Correlated functional status among segregating V segments might reflect linkage disequilibrium, but an unknown experimental factor could not be ruled out. A group of highly shared sequence variants was considered likely to be a technical artifact of the sequencing pipeline. The authors suggested that the approach could potentially be generalized to other disease states and immunological phenotypes. According to a later analysis, parvovirus B19, influenza, CMV and Epstein-Barr virus appeared linked to several top co-occurrence clusters. The cohort was sequenced for TCR beta chains only, and without alpha or paired-chain data the features that could be detected were limited. V-gene and J-gene trimming of TCR beta chains was associated with a missense DCLRE1C variant in a later genetic analysis, and the association was replicated in an independent cohort. The classifier was reported to diagnose cytomegalovirus status with high specificity and sensitivity in both the original and validation cohorts. HLA typing was unavailable for some donors at each locus, so association tests used only the typed subset. While some public TCRs were present in many individuals, most TCR sequences turned up only very rarely across donors. According to a later genetic analysis, donors in an Asian-associated ancestry cluster had fewer N-insertions in productive TCRs than the approximately 700-donor mean. For the cohort, immune exposure information was limited to CMV serostatus. Sequencing depth was assumed to be roughly uniform across donors in the presence/absence analyses, though that assumption may not hold. In a later analysis, HLA-associated TCR beta chains were found to be more clonally expanded and to have lower generation probabilities than equally common non-associated chains. The earlier analysis of some 540 of the donors excluded approximately 15 rarely observed V segments, including chromosome 9 orphons, because counts were too low. According to a later analysis, most CMV-associated TCR beta chains appeared to be HLA-restricted, and the HLA associations seemed to be driven largely by CMV exposure. In a later analysis, TCR association rates were found to vary across HLA loci, with the most associated TCRs seen for DRB1 alleles and the fewest for HLA-C alleles. When HLA alleles, especially DR and DQ, strongly co-occurred, TCR associations were difficult to assign to individual alleles. Three of the identified cytomegalovirus-associated TCR beta chains were confirmed in vitro to be specific for cytomegalovirus antigens. Broadly in line with IMGT annotations, most TCR beta V segments showed up in productive rearrangements about 87% or about 30% of the time in an earlier analysis of roughly 590 of the donors. A further reported finding was that TCR beta sequences accurately predicted the HLA-A and HLA-B alleles for most subjects in the first cohort. Specific HLA alleles were associated with roughly 17,000 TCR beta sequences at a false discovery rate of 0.05 in a later analysis.

The method behind the library was the immunoSEQ multiplex PCR assay. The multiplex PCR relied on a mix of 60 forward primers for TCR Vbeta segments and 13 reverse primers for TCR Jbeta segments. The CDR3 region of rearranged TCR beta genes was amplified from genomic DNA by a multiplex PCR assay. Amplified TCR beta libraries were sequenced as 87-base-pair reads on the Illumina HiSeq System. The original methods were these. Across the 500 to 850 repertoires, a later analysis counted some 80 million unique TCR beta chains, around 11 million of which were shared by at least two donors. To remove PCR and sequencing errors, raw reads were error-corrected and collapsed into unique sequences using a nearest-neighbor algorithm that merged closely related sequences. V, D and J gene segments were assigned by aligning CDR3 sequences to IMGT reference sequences. For a sequence to be retained, a match of at least six nucleotides to both a V gene segment and a J gene segment was required. A rearrangement counted as productive if the CDR3 had no stop codons and remained in frame with V and J, and every other rearrangement counted as non-productive. CDR3 was defined according to IMGT convention as the region running from the second conserved V-encoded cysteine to the conserved J-encoded phenylalanine. In an earlier analysis of 587 of the donors, sequences lacking an unambiguous match to a single V gene segment were excluded. In an earlier analysis of a few hundred of the donors, V segments were called functional above 56.7% productive rearrangements and were called segregating when the between-donor standard deviation exceeded 5%. A statistical classification framework was developed to diagnose cytomegalovirus status using the catalog of TCR beta chain sequences. V and J gene assignment, in a later analysis, came from comparing TCR nucleotide sequences with IMGT/GENE-DB human TR gene sequences. The TCRdist pipeline was used in a later analysis to assign CDR3 sequences and most-parsimonious VDJ recombination scenarios. In a later analysis, each TCR beta chain was defined by its CDR3 amino acid sequence together with its V-gene family, and reads without a unique V-gene family were excluded. To address suspected cross-contamination and a sequencing artifact, a later analysis removed approximately 600 highly shared, low-generation-probability nucleotide sequences. In a later analysis, a clonal expansion index for each public chain was calculated from normalized within-repertoire ranks of inferred template counts. In a later analysis, generation probabilities were computed using a VDJ recombination model fitted to out-of-frame rearrangements, and the results were checked against IGoR. In a later analysis, TCR-TCR, TCR-HLA and TCR-CMV co-occurrence was scored with hypergeometric tests, and a repertoire-size bias correction was applied to TCR pairs. A later analysis estimated false discovery rates by permuting HLA or CMV assignments 20 times. In a later analysis, co-occurring TCRs were grouped with DBSCAN, and TCRdist sequence similarity was added when clustering was performed within HLA-allele-positive subsets. Repertoires with fewer than 30,000 or more than 120,000 public chains were left out of co-occurrence clustering, as were about five repertoires with anomalous nucleotide sharing. Drawn from immuneACCESS, this table holds only the in-frame rearrangements with V and J called that TCRdb kept. Clones are partly lost; checked studies trace under half to an unresolved V gene and leave the rest unexplained. D and trimming were read from the DNA, whereas the V and J calls and clone size are those reported in that table. The sample includes 210,000 or so clones, with about 85% observed a single time. The biggest ten clones account for roughly 0.24% of the sample.

This clonotype was sampled from a girl aged 2 to 9 in good health and CMV-seronegative. Sequencing was performed on PBMCs.

The CDR3 protein sequence reads: CAISASSQGAYEQYF. The nucleotide sequence is TGTGCCATCAGTGCTTCATCCCAGGGGGCTTACGAGCAGTACTTC. The receptor chain draws on TRBV10-3 and TRBJ2-7; the junction holds 8 bases that match TRBD1. V loses 4 bases at its end and J loses 4 bases; junction bases beyond the gene matches: 9. From the cysteine up to the phenylalanine, the CDR3 has a length of 15 residues. Only CDR3 DNA remains: 45 bases, in frame from the first base. The germline V gene supplies CDR1 ENHRY and CDR2 SYGVKD.